This TCR beta chain was captured in a study of technical replicates of blood from several donors. There are 16 residues in the CDR3. The germline CDR1 and CDR2 sequences are MDHEN and SYDVKM. J gave up 0 bases and V 6 bases, and 7 bases lay outside the gene matches. Assay used: immunoSEQ multiplex PCR; TCRdb lists only in-frame clones, some missing. The data contain about 89,000 clones, about 94% of them seen just once; the ten biggest clones take up about 0.25%. The rearrangement joins TRBV28 to TRBJ2-7; the match to TRBD1 covers 11 bases. This sequence originates from a human donor in good health. The sample was T cells isolated from PBMCs. As DNA, the CDR3 is TGTGCCAGCAGGGATGGGACAGGGGGTTTCTCCTACGAGCAGTACTTC. This sequence encodes CASRDGTGGFSYEQYF.